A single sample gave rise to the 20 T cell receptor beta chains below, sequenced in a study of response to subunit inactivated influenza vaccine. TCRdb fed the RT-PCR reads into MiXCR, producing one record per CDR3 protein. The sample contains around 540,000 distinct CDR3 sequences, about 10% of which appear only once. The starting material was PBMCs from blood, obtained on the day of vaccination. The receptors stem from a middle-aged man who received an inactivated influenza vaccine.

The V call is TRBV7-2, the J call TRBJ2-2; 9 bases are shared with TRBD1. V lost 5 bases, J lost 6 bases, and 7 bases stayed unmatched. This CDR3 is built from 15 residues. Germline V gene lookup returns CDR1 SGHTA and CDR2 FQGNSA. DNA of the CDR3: TGTGCCAGCAGCATCAGGGGGACAGGGTCCGGGGAGCTGTTTTTT. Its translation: CASSIRGTGSGELFF.

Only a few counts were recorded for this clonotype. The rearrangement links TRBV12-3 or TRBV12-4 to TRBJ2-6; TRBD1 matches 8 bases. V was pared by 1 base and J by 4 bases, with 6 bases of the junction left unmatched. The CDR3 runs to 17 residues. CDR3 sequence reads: CASSLVRTGTGANVLTF. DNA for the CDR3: TGTGCCAGCAGTTTAGTGAGGACAGGGACCGGGGCCAACGTCCTGACTTTC.

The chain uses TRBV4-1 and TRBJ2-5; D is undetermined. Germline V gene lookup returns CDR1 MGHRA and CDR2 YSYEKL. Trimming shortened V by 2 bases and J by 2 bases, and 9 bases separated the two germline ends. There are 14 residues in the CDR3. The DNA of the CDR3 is TGCGCCAGCAGCCAACTGTGGGGACAAGAGACCCAGTACTTC. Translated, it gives CASSQLWGQETQYF.

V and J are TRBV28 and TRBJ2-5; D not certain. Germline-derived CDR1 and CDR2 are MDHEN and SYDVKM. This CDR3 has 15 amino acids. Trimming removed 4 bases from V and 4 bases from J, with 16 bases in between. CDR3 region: CASSSPVRTVETQYF. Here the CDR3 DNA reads TGTGCCAGCAGTTCCCCGGTCCGGACGGTAGAGACCCAGTACTTC. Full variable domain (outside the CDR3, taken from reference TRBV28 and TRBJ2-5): DVKVTQSSRYLVKRTGEKVFLECVQDMDHENMFWYRQDPGLGLRLIYFSYDVKMKEKGDIPEGYSVSREKKERFSLILESASTNQTSMYLCASSSPVRTVETQYFGPGTRLLVL.

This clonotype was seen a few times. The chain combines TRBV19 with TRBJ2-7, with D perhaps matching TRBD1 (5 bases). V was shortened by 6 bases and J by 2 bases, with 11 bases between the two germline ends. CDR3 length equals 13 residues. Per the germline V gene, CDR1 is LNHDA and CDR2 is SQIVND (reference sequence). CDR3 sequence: CASSTLGPYEQYF. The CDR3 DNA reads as TGTGCCAGTAGCACCCTGGGGCCCTACGAGCAGTACTTC. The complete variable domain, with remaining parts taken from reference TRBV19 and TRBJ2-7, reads DGGITQSPKYLFRKEGQNVTLSCEQNLNHDAMYWYRQDPGQGLRLIYYSQIVNDFQKGDIAEGYSVSREKKESFPLTVTSAQKNPTAFYLCASSTLGPYEQYFGPGTRLTVT.

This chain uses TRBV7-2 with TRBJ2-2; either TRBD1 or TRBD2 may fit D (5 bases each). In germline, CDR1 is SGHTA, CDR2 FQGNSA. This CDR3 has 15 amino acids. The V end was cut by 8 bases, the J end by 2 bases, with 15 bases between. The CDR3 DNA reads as TGTGCCAGCCGTGGCCGGGGCGATAACACCGGGGAGCTGTTTTTT. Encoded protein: CASRGRGDNTGELFF.

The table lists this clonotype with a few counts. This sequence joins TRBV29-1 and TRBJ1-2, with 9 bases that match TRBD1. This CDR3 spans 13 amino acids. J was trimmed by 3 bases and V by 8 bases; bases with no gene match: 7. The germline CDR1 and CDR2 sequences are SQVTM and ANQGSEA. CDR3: CSIGTGSHYGYTF. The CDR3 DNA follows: TGCAGCATAGGGACAGGGTCGCACTATGGCTACACCTTC.

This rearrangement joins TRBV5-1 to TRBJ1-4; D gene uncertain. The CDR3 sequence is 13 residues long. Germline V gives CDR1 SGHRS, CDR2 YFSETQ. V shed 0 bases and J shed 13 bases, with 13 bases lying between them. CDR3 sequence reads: CASSLGRDGVLFF. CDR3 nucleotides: TGCGCCAGCAGCTTGGGCCGAGATGGTGTACTGTTTTTT.

CDR3 protein: CASSKGQGRSPLHF. The CDR3 bases are TGTGCCAGCAGCAAAGGACAGGGCCGTTCACCCCTCCACTTT. V usage is TRBV5-5 and J usage is TRBJ1-6; 8 bases agree with TRBD1. The germline V gene encodes CDR1 SGHKS and CDR2 YYEKEE (reference sequence). V shed 4 bases and J 9 bases; nucleotides not matched to a gene: 6. The CDR3 sequence is 14 residues long. Combining the CDR3 with reference TRBV5-5 and TRBJ1-6 gives the whole variable domain DAGVTQSPTHLIKTRGQQVTLRCSPISGHKSVSWYQQVLGQGPQFIFQYYEKEERGRGNFPDRFSARQFPNYSSELNVNALLLGDSALYLCASSKGQGRSPLHFGNGTRLTVT.

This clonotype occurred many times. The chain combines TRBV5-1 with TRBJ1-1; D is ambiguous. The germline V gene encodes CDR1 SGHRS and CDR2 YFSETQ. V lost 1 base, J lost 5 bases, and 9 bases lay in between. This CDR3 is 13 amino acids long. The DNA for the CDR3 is TGCGCCAGCAGCTTGTCTGTCGAGACTGAAGCTTTCTTT. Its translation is CASSLSVETEAFF.

As DNA, the CDR3 is TGCAGCGTTGAAGATGAGGGACAGGTTTTTCGCGAGCAGTACTTC. Translating it yields CSVEDEGQVFREQYF. This chain uses TRBV29-1 with TRBJ2-7, with 8 nucleotides matching TRBD1. J was trimmed by 6 bases and V by 0 bases; bases with no gene match: 10. The CDR3 covers 15 residues. Germline CDR1 is SQVTM and CDR2 is ANQGSEA.

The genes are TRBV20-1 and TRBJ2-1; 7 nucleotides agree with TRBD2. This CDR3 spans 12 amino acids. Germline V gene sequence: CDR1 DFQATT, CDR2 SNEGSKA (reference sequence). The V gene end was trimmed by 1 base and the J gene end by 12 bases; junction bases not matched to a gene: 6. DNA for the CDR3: TGCAGTGCTAGAGTCGGACTAGAGTGGCAGTTCTTC. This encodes CSARVGLEWQFF.

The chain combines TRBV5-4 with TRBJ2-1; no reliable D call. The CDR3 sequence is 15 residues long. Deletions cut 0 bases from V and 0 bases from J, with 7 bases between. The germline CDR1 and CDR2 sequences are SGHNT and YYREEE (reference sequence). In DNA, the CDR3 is TGTGCCAGCAGCTTGGTGGAAAGCTCCTACAATGAGCAGTTCTTC. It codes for CASSLVESSYNEQFF.

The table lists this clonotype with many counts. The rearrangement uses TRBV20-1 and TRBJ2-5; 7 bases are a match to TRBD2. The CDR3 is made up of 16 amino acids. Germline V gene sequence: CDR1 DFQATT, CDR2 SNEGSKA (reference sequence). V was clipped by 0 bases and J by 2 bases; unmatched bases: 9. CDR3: CSARDFASGAQETQYF. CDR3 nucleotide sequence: TGCAGTGCTAGAGATTTCGCTAGCGGCGCACAAGAGACCCAGTACTTC.

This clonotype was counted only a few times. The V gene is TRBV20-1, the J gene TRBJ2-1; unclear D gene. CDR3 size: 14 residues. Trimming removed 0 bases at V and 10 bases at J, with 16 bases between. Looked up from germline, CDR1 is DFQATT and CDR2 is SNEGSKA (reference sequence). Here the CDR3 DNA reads TGCAGTGCTAGAGACACCCTAAAGGGTGGGGAGCAGTTCTTC. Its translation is CSARDTLKGGEQFF.

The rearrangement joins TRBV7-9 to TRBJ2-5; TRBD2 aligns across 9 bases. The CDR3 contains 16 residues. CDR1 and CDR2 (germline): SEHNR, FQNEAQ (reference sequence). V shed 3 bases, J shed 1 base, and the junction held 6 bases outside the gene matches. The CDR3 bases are TGTGCCAGCAGCTTTAAGGGCGGGAGGGCCCAAGAGACCCAGTACTTC. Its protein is CASSFKGGRAQETQYF.

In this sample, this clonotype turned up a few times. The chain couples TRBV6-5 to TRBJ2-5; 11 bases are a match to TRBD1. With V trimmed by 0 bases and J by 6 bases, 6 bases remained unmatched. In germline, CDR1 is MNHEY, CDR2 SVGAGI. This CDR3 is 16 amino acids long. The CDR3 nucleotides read TGTGCCAGCAGTTACTCGTGGACAGGGGGCGGGAAGACCCAGTACTTC. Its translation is CASSYSWTGGGKTQYF.

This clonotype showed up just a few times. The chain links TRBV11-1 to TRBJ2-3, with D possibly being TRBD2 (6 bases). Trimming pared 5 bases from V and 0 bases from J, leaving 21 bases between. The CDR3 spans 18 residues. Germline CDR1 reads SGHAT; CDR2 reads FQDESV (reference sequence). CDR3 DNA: TGTGCCAGCAGCCCCAGTATAATAGCGGCTTTTAGCACAGATACGCAGTATTTT. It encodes CASSPSIIAAFSTDTQYF.

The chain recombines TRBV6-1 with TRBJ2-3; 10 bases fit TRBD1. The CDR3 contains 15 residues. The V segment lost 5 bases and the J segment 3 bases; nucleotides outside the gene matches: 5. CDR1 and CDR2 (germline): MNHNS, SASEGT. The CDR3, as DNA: TGTGCCAGCAGTCGACAGGGGGCGAAAACAGATACGCAGTATTTT. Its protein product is CASSRQGAKTDTQYF.

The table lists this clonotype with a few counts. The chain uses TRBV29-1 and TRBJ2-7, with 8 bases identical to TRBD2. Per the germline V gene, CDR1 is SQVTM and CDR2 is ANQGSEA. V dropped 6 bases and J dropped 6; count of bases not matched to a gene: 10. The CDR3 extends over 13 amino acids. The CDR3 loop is CSVARGGGSEQYF. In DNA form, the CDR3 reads TGCAGCGTGGCCCGGGGGGGAGGGAGCGAGCAGTACTTC.